This T cell receptor beta chain was profiled in a study of identical twins (dated by TCRdb to about 2016). For the wider study: TCR alpha and beta repertoires from monozygotic twins, unrelated adults of various ages and cord blood were deep-sequenced to test whether fetal clonotypes persist. To rule out contamination, the twin experiments were replicated at different times with different library preparation protocols. Study-level results and caveats: Out-of-frame TCR alpha sharing in monozygotic twins was systematically underestimated by recombination models, whereas sharing between unrelated individuals was in agreement with the recombination models. Because the same donors could not be followed over many years, the conclusions depended on cross-sectional statistical analysis. Out-of-frame TCR alpha sequences shared between twins showed an excess of low generation-probability sequences compared with coincidental sharing between unrelated individuals. Abundant cord blood beta clonotypes carried fewer insertions; young adult naive repertoires showed a weaker similar trend, while memory repertoires showed none. Invariant T cells such as MAIT and iNKT could partly confound zero-insertion analyses, although diverse VJ usage argued against such confounding for most clonotypes. In beta out-of-frame sequences, excess twin sharing was weaker, because having fewer shared sequences lowered the signal-to-noise ratio.

Receptor amplification or capture employed 5' RACE. TCRdb lists the instrument as Illumina HiSeq 2000. Template switching added a universal primer binding site, and the final cDNA carried a unique molecular identifier that allowed TCR cDNA molecules to be counted accurately. First-strand cDNA for TCR alpha and beta chains was synthesized from specific primers in the conserved constant-segment region. To control for contamination, every cDNA library was double barcoded, receiving both a SMART-Mk sample barcode and Illumina barcodes. Two successive PCR steps introduced TruSeq adapter sequences along with Illumina sample barcodes. The Illumina HiSeq platform was used with custom primers to sequence TCR alpha and beta cDNA libraries. Turning to the authors' computational methods: Unique molecular identifiers were extracted from raw reads with MiGEC, and CDR3 positions were determined with MiXCR. Recombination models were inferred per individual with the repgenHMM and IGoR tools using an EM algorithm. The analysis of shared clonotypes was done with the tcR package in R, with sharing normalized by the product of cloneset sizes. Out-of-frame nonproductive sequences were analyzed to study raw recombination free of thymic and clonal selection effects. In TCRdb, the public reads were trimmed at Q25 with fastp and aligned with MiXCR, with productive beta chains retained. Each entry merges the rows of one CDR3 protein and shows their most common DNA and genes. It is TCRdb's table, rather than the study itself, that gives the V and J calls and clone size. The sample data list 400,000 to 500,000 distinct CDR3 sequences, and about 18% of these were observed just once. Jointly, the top ten make up more than 10% of the sample.

Remarks on this clonotype: No antigen is known for it. No base quality values were provided; no much bigger clone lies one nucleotide off.

Here V drops 6 bases and J drops 5 bases, and the junction holds 8 bases not matched to any gene. Its CDR3 holds 15 amino acids, cysteine through phenylalanine. The sequence is cut down to CDR3 DNA, 45 bases in frame from base 1. All donors were healthy Caucasians. The researchers also sequenced three unrelated adults who were not twins: a male aged 18 to 29, a male aged 50 to 59, and a female aged 50 to 59. Using Miltenyi CD45RO+ enrichment and human naive T-cell isolation kits, memory (CD45RO+) and naive T cells were isolated from PBMC. Sequencing input: naive T cells sorted from blood. What the cell subset or site label conveys for this sample: cells isolated with a human naive T-cell isolation kit. This sequence uses TRBV12-3 or TRBV12-4 and TRBJ2-1; 9 junctional bases match TRBD1. The TCR was taken from a man aged 45-60 years in good health. The nucleotides read TGTGCCAGCAGCCGCAGGACAGGGGCCCACAATGAGCAGTTCTTC. Translated, it gives CASSRRTGAHNEQFF.